The 28 T cell receptor beta chains reported below all come from one sample, sequenced in a study of shared clonotypes between healthy human individuals. CD45RO-negative cells were positively selected for CCR7, leaving out terminally differentiated effector memory CD45RA+ cells. Data came from immunoSEQ multiplex PCR; TCRdb stores just in-frame clones and leaves some out. The data show about 2.2 million clones, just over 90% seen once. The specimen sequenced was naive CD8+ T cells from PBMCs. The receptors were gathered from a man between 18 and 29 years old in good health. Some clones in this sample may be carry-over from other donors' samples.

The CDR3 sequence is CASSLSGTSGVGSYEQYF. CDR3 bases: TGTGCCAGCAGCTTATCCGGGACTAGCGGGGTGGGGTCCTACGAGCAGTACTTC. V gene TRBV7-9 combines with J gene TRBJ2-7; 13 bases map to TRBD2. The length of the CDR3 is 18 residues. Germline V lookup: CDR1 SEHNR, CDR2 FQNEAQ (reference sequence). The J segment lost 1 base and the V segment lost 2 bases, leaving 8 bases of the junction unmatched.

With regard to this clone: Distinct nucleotide sequences in the sample also encode this CDR3. This sequence joins TRBV28 and TRBJ1-5; D is unresolved. CDR3 size: 13 residues. Germline V gene lookup returns CDR1 MDHEN and CDR2 SYDVKM. V lost 6 bases to trimming and J lost 4 bases, with 10 bases between them. CDR3 region: CASSSGLNQPQHF. The CDR3 DNA is TGTGCCAGCAGCTCCGGCCTAAATCAGCCCCAGCATTTT. The entire variable domain, with the rest obtained from reference TRBV28 and TRBJ1-5, is as follows: DVKVTQSSRYLVKRTGEKVFLECVQDMDHENMFWYRQDPGLGLRLIYFSYDVKMKEKGDIPEGYSVSREKKERFSLILESASTNQTSMYLCASSSGLNQPQHFGDGTRLSIL.

The chain employs TRBV27 and TRBJ2-7, with 13 bases identical to TRBD2. The trim removed 3 bases at V and 2 bases at J, leaving 7 bases unmatched. Germline V CDR1 and CDR2: MNHEY, SMNVEV (reference sequence). This CDR3 is 17 amino acids long. CDR3 loop: CASSFLGTSGTTYEQYF. As DNA, the CDR3 is TGTGCCAGCAGTTTCCTCGGGACTAGCGGGACTACCTACGAGCAGTACTTC.

Points on this clone: Other DNA sequences of this sample code for an identical CDR3. This chain connects TRBV27 to TRBJ1-2; D gene unclear. Germline V gene lookup returns CDR1 MNHEY and CDR2 SMNVEV (reference sequence). The CDR3 sequence is 13 residues long. Trimming took off 0 bases at V and 2 bases at J, with 4 bases between the two ends. The CDR3 nucleotides read TGTGCCAGCAGTTTATCGGCGAACTATGGCTACACCTTC. Protein product: CASSLSANYGYTF.

V gene TRBV28 combines with J gene TRBJ2-7; D is ambiguous. The CDR3 has 12 amino acids. Germline V lookup: CDR1 MDHEN, CDR2 SYDVKM. V shed 3 bases and J shed 10 bases, with 13 bases lying between them. Here the CDR3 reads CASSFLPALQYF. The CDR3 DNA sequence: TGTGCCAGCAGTTTTTTACCGGCCCTACAGTACTTC.

The CDR3 protein is CASSLYLRDEQFF. In nucleotides, the CDR3 is TGTGCCAGCAGTTTATACTTGAGGGATGAGCAGTTCTTC. This chain uses TRBV28 with TRBJ2-1; tentatively, D is TRBD2 (5 bases). Germline V lookup: CDR1 MDHEN, CDR2 SYDVKM. V lost 1 base to trimming and J lost 8 bases, with 9 bases between them. The CDR3 totals 13 residues. Full variable domain (outside the CDR3, taken from reference TRBV28 and TRBJ2-1): DVKVTQSSRYLVKRTGEKVFLECVQDMDHENMFWYRQDPGLGLRLIYFSYDVKMKEKGDIPEGYSVSREKKERFSLILESASTNQTSMYLCASSLYLRDEQFFGPGTRLTVL.

In the case of this clone: Other DNA sequences in this specimen translate into the identical CDR3. The chain couples TRBV27 to TRBJ2-7, with a possible D match to TRBD2 (6 bases). Trimming removed 6 bases from V and 4 bases from J, with 13 bases in between. The CDR3 length is 13 residues. From germline, CDR1 is MNHEY and CDR2 SMNVEV (reference sequence). In DNA, the CDR3 is TGTGCCAGCAGCCTCGGGGGTCAGTACGAGCAGTACTTC. Translating gives CASSLGGQYEQYF.

The J gene is TRBJ2-5, the V gene TRBV6-5, with D perhaps matching TRBD1 or TRBD2 (5 bases each). The CDR3 loop spans 11 amino acids. With 6 bases removed from V and 9 bases from J, the gap between germline ends came to 11 bases. Germline CDR1 MNHEY, CDR2 SVGAGI. The CDR3 sequence: CASSPGTAQYF. The DNA of the CDR3 is TGTGCCAGCAGCCCTGGGACGGCCCAGTACTTC.

The gene calls are TRBV4-2 and TRBJ2-1; TRBD1 matches at 8 bases. The germline V gene encodes CDR1 LGHNA and CDR2 YNFKEQ. Trimming at V came to 4 bases and at J to 2 bases, leaving 10 bases not matched to a gene. CDR3 length: 17 residues. DNA of the CDR3: TGTGCCAGCAGCCGAGAAAGACAGGGGTCACCCTACAATGAGCAGTTCTTC. Translation gives CASSRERQGSPYNEQFF.

This clone was counted only a few times. The chain joins TRBV4-1 to TRBJ1-1; D may be TRBD1 (5 bases). The V and J ends lost 4 bases and 0 bases respectively, with 12 bases between them. Germline V CDR1 and CDR2: MGHRA, YSYEKL. CDR3 length equals 15 residues. CDR3 in amino acids: CASSRSGHLNTEAFF. CDR3 nucleotide sequence: TGCGCCAGCAGCCGCTCGGGGCACTTGAACACTGAAGCTTTCTTT.

This chain uses TRBV5-1 with TRBJ1-2; 8 bases agree with TRBD1. There are 16 residues in the CDR3. J gave up 4 bases and V 7 bases, and 15 bases lay outside the gene matches. The germline CDR1 and CDR2 sequences are SGHRS and YFSETQ. The CDR3 protein is CASARDRTYIPYGYTF. The CDR3 DNA reads TGCGCCAGCGCACGGGACAGGACATATATCCCCTATGGCTACACCTTC.

The gene calls are TRBV5-4 and TRBJ2-3; D is possibly TRBD1 (6 bases). V was trimmed by 3 bases and J by 4 bases, leaving 12 bases between them. CDR3 length equals 14 residues. The germline V gene encodes CDR1 SGHNT and CDR2 YYREEE (reference sequence). CDR3 coding DNA: TGTGCCAGCAGCTGGAACACAGGGCCAGATACGCAGTATTTT. Translated, it gives CASSWNTGPDTQYF.

The chain has TRBV27 and TRBJ2-7, with D tentatively TRBD1 (6 bases). The CDR3 is 16 residues long. The ends were cut back, 5 bases at V and 5 bases at J, with 22 bases in the middle. The germline CDR1 and CDR2 sequences are MNHEY and SMNVEV (reference sequence). CDR3 DNA: TGTGCCAGCAGTCGACTCGACAGGCGCCTAGGAGACGAGCAGTACTTC. Translation: CASSRLDRRLGDEQYF.

This rearrangement joins TRBV2 to TRBJ2-1; TRBD2 might be the D (5 bases). The CDR3 contains 13 residues. Germline values: CDR1 SNHLY, CDR2 FYNNEI. The ends were cut back, 6 bases at V and 3 bases at J, with 9 bases in the middle. CDR3 protein: CASSPRDYNEQFF. CDR3 DNA: TGTGCCAGCAGCCCCCGGGACTACAATGAGCAGTTCTTC.

The V and J genes are TRBV7-9 and TRBJ1-1, with a possible D match to TRBD1 (5 bases). The germline V and J ends were trimmed by 5 bases and 1 base, with 8 bases remaining between them. The CDR3 runs 13 residues. The germline V gene has CDR1 SEHNR and CDR2 FQNEAQ (reference sequence). CDR3 protein: CASSTGPNTEAFF. CDR3 in DNA: TGTGCCAGCAGCACAGGTCCGAACACTGAAGCTTTCTTT.

The genes are TRBV4-2 and TRBJ1-1; a possible D gene is TRBD1 (6 bases). Germline lookup yields CDR1 LGHNA and CDR2 YNFKEQ. The V end was cut by 4 bases, the J end by 6 bases, with 15 bases between. The CDR3 totals 14 residues. The CDR3 DNA follows: TGTGCCAGCAGCCCTATGGGGGGCAGGTCTGAAGCTTTCTTT. Its protein product is CASSPMGGRSEAFF.

V is TRBV21-1 and J is TRBJ2-5; no check of the table's D call, TRBD2, against the DNA was made. TRBV21-1 is termed a pseudogene. The CDR3 is made up of 20 amino acids. In DNA form, the CDR3 reads TGTGCCAGCAGCGAACCGACAGGGACGACTAGCGGGAGGGCCCAGGAGACCCAGTACTTC. Protein product: CASSEPTGTTSGRAQETQYF.

The CDR3 DNA reads as TGCGCCAGCAGCCATCCCCGGGACTCGACCTACAATGAGCAGTTCTTC. Translating it yields CASSHPRDSTYNEQFF. The chain links TRBV4-1 to TRBJ2-1, with a tentative D call TRBD2 (6 bases). Germline V gene data show CDR1 as MGHRA and CDR2 as YSYEKL. Trimming cost V 3 bases and J 2 bases, with 14 bases left between them. The CDR3 covers 16 residues.

The CDR3 nucleotides are TGTGCCAGCAGCCCCCTGGGAGGGAGCTCCTACAATGAGCAGTTCTTC. Its protein is CASSPLGGSSYNEQFF. V and J are TRBV11-3 and TRBJ2-1; 7 bases are a match to TRBD2. Germline CDR1 reads SGHNT; CDR2 reads YENEEA. CDR3 length: 16 residues. The junction had 7 bases not matched to a gene; V was cut back by 5 bases and J by 0 bases.

The chain combines TRBV9 with TRBJ2-2; 16 bases are a match to TRBD2. V gave up 3 bases and J gave up 6 bases; unmatched junction bases: 8. The CDR3 covers 18 residues. The germline V gene has CDR1 SGDLS and CDR2 YYNGEE. The CDR3 sequence: CASSATGTSGRASGELFF. CDR3 nucleotide sequence: TGTGCCAGCAGCGCGACCGGGACTAGCGGGAGGGCCTCCGGGGAGCTGTTTTTT.

Here the CDR3 DNA reads TGTGCCAGCAGTGAGCCCGCAGGGTGGAGGTGGGAGCTGTTTTTT. This gives the protein CASSEPAGWRWELFF. The V and J genes are TRBV25-1 and TRBJ2-2, with D perhaps TRBD1 or TRBD2 (5 bases each). The CDR3 is 15 residues long. The ends were cut back, 3 bases at V and 9 bases at J, with 17 bases in the middle. The germline V gene encodes CDR1 MGHDK and CDR2 SYGVNS.

In DNA, the CDR3 is TGTGCCAGCAGCCAATCGCACTCGATTAAGGACGAGCAGTACTTC. Translated, it gives CASSQSHSIKDEQYF. The chain has TRBV16 and TRBJ2-7; the D is unclear. Trimming took off 0 bases at V and 5 bases at J, with 14 bases between the two ends. The CDR3 length is 15 residues. Germline loops: CDR1 KGHSY, CDR2 FQNENV. Combining the CDR3 with reference TRBV16 and TRBJ2-7 gives the whole variable domain GEEVAQTPKHLVRGEGQKAKLYCAPIKGHSYVFWYQQVLKNEFKFLISFQNENVFDETGMPKERFSAKCLPNSPCSLEIQATKLEDSAVYFCASSQSHSIKDEQYFGPGTRLTVT.

V gene TRBV5-6 combines with J gene TRBJ2-1, with 8 bases lining up with TRBD1. Germline lookup yields CDR1 SGHDT and CDR2 YYEEEE. Trimming removed 4 bases from V and 9 bases from J; junction bases left unmatched: 6. This CDR3 has 13 residues. The CDR3, as DNA: TGTGCCAGCAGCCCGAACAGGGGGGTTGAGCAGTTCTTC. Residues: CASSPNRGVEQFF.

The V call is TRBV10-3, the J call TRBJ2-3; TRBD2 matches 8 bases. CDR1 ENHRY and CDR2 SYGVKD come from the germline V gene. The V gene end was trimmed by 0 bases and the J gene end by 3 bases; junction bases not matched to a gene: 2. The CDR3 spans 15 residues. CDR3 protein: CAISESTSVTDTQYF. CDR3 in DNA: TGTGCCATCAGTGAGTCGACTAGCGTGACAGATACGCAGTATTTT.

This chain connects TRBV7-6 to TRBJ2-7; 9 nucleotides align to TRBD1. Germline CDR1 is SGHVS and CDR2 is FNYEAQ. CDR3 length: 14 residues. J gave up 6 bases and V 1 base, and 4 bases lay outside the gene matches. This CDR3 reads CASSLGGGQGEQYF. The CDR3 DNA follows: TGTGCCAGCAGCTTAGGCGGGGGACAGGGCGAGCAGTACTTC.

V is TRBV27 and J is TRBJ2-7, with D uncertain. Trimming stripped 5 bases from V and 1 base from J, with 18 bases between. CDR1 and CDR2 (germline): MNHEY, SMNVEV (reference sequence). The CDR3 has 16 residues. Here the CDR3 DNA reads TGTGCCAGCAGTCCCCTTCGACAAACCTCTTCCTACGAGCAGTACTTC. The encoded protein is CASSPLRQTSSYEQYF.

The rearrangement joins TRBV2 to TRBJ1-5; 7 bases are shared with TRBD1. The CDR3 sequence is 15 residues long. Looked up from germline, CDR1 is SNHLY and CDR2 is FYNNEI. Germline trimming cut 2 bases from V and 4 bases from J; bases unmatched to any gene: 5. CDR3: CASSESRGYNQPQHF. Written as DNA, the CDR3 is TGTGCCAGCAGTGAATCCAGGGGGTATAATCAGCCCCAGCATTTT. Variable domain in full (rest from reference TRBV2 and TRBJ1-5): EPEVTQTPSHQVTQMGQEVILRCVPISNHLYFYWYRQILGQKVEFLVSFYNNEISEKSEIFDDQFSVERPDGSNFTLKIRSTKLEDSAMYFCASSESRGYNQPQHFGDGTRLSIL.

CDR3 amino acids: CASSPGTSGSWDEQFF. The DNA for the CDR3 is TGCGCCAGCAGCCCTGGGACTAGCGGGAGTTGGGATGAGCAGTTCTTC. The V and J genes are TRBV4-3 and TRBJ2-1, with TRBD2 matching 14 bases. Germline values: CDR1 LGHNA, CDR2 YSLEER. There are 16 residues in the CDR3. Trimming at V came to 4 bases and at J to 8 bases, leaving 7 bases not matched to a gene.